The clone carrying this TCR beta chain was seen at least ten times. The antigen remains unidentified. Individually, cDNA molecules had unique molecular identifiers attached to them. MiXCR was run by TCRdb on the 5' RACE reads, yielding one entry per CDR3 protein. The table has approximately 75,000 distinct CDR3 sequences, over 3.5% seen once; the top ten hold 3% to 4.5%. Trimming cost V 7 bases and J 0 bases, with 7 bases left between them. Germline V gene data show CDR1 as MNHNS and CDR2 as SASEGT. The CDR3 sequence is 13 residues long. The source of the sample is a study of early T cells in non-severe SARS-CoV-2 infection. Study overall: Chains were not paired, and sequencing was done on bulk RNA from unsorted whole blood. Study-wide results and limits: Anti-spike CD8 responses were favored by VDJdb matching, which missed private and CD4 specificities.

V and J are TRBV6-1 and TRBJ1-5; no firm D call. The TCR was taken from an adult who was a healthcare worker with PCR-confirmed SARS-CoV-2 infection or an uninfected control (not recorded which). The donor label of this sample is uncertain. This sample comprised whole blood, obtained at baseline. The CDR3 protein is CASNGYSNQPQHF. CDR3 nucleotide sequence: TGTGCCAGCAACGGTTATAGCAATCAGCCCCAGCATTTT.